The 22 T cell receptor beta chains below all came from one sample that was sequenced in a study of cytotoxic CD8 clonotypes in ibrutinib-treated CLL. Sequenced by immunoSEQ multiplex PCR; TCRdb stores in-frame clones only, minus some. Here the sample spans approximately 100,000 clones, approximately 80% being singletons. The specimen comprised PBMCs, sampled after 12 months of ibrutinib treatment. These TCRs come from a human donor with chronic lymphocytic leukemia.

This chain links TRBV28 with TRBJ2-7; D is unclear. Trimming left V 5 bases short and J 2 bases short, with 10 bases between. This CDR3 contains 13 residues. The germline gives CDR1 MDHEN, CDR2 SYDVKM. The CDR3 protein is CASSPYITYEQYF. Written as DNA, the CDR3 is TGTGCCAGCAGTCCATATATTACCTACGAGCAGTACTTC.

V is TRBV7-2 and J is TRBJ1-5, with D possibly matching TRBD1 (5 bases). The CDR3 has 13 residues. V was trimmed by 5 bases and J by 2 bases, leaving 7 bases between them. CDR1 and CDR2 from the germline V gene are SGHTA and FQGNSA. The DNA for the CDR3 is TGTGCCAGCAGCAGACAGCGCAATCAGCCCCAGCATTTT. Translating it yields CASSRQRNQPQHF.

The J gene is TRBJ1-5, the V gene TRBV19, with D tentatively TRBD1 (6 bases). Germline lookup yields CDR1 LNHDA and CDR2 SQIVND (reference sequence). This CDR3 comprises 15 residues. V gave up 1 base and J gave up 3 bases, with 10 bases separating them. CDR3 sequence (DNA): TGTGCCAGTAGTATAGGGGGGCGCTCCAATCAGCCCCAGCATTTT. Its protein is CASSIGGRSNQPQHF.

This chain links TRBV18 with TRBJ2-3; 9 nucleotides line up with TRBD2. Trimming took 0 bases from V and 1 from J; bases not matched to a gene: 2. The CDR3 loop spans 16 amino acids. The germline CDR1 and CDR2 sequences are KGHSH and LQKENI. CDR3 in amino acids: CASSPPGGGGTDTQYF. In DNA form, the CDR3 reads TGTGCCAGCTCACCACCAGGCGGGGGGGGCACAGATACGCAGTATTTT.

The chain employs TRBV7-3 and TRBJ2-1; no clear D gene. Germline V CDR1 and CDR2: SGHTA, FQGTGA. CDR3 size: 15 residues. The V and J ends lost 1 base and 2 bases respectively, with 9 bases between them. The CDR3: CASSLMSSAYNEQFF. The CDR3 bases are TGTGCCAGCAGCTTAATGTCCTCGGCCTACAATGAGCAGTTCTTC.

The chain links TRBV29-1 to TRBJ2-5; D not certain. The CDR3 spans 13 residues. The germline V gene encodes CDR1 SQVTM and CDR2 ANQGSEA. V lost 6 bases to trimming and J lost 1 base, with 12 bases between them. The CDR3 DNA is TGCAGCGTCCGAGGTGAAAGCCAAGAGACCCAGTACTTC. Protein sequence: CSVRGESQETQYF. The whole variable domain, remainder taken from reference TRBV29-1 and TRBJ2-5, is SAVISQKPSRDICQRGTSLTIQCQVDSQVTMMFWYRQQPGQSLTLIATANQGSEATYESGFVIDKFPISRPNLTFSTLTVSNMSPEDSSIYLCSVRGESQETQYFGPGTRLLVL.

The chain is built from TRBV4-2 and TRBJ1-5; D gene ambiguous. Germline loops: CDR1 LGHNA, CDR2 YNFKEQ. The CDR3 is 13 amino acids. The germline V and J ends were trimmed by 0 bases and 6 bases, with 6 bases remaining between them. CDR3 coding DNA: TGTGCCAGCAGCCAAGATTGGGGTCAGCCCCAGCATTTT. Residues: CASSQDWGQPQHF.

CDR3 DNA sequence: TGTGCCAGCAGCTTGTGGGGGGCGGTCGAGCAGTACTTC. This translates into CASSLWGAVEQYF. V usage is TRBV5-6 and J usage is TRBJ2-7; D may be TRBD1 or TRBD2 (6 bases each). The germline V gene encodes CDR1 SGHDT and CDR2 YYEEEE. The CDR3 is made up of 13 amino acids. Trimming took off 1 base at V and 6 bases at J, with 11 bases between the two ends. Variable domain in full (rest from reference TRBV5-6 and TRBJ2-7): DAGVTQSPTHLIKTRGQQVTLRCSPKSGHDTVSWYQQALGQGPQFIFQYYEEEERQRGNFPDRFSGHQFPNYSSELNVNALLLGDSALYLCASSLWGAVEQYFGPGTRLTVT.

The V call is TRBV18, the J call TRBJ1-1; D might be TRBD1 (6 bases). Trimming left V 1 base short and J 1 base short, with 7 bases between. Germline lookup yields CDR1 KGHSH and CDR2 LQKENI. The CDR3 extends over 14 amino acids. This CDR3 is CASSPRRGNTEAFF. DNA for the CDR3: TGTGCCAGCTCACCACGCAGGGGGAACACTGAAGCTTTCTTT.

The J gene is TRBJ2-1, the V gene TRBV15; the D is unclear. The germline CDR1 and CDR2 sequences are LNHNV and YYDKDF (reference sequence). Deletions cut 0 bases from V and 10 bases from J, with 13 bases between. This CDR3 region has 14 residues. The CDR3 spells CATSRDTRLAEQFF. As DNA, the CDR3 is TGTGCCACCAGCAGAGATACGAGATTAGCAGAGCAGTTCTTC.

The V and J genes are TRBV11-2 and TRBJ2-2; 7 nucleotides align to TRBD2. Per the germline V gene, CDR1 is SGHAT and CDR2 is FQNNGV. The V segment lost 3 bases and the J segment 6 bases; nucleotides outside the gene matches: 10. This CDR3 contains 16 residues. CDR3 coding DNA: TGTGCCAGCAGCTTCGTTAGCGGGTCCCCTGCCGGGGAGCTGTTTTTT. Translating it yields CASSFVSGSPAGELFF.

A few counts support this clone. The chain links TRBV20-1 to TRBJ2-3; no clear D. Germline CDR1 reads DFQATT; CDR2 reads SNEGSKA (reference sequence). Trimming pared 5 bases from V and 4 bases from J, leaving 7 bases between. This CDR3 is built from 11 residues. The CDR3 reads CSARPSDTQYF. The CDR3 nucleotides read TGCAGTGCTCGACCTTCAGATACGCAGTATTTT.

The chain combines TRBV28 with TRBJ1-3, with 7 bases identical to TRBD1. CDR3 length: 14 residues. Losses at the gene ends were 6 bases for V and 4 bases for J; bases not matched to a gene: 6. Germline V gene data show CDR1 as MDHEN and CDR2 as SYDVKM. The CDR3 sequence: CASSPGGEGNTIYF. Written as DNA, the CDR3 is TGTGCCAGCAGCCCAGGGGGGGAAGGAAACACCATATATTTT.

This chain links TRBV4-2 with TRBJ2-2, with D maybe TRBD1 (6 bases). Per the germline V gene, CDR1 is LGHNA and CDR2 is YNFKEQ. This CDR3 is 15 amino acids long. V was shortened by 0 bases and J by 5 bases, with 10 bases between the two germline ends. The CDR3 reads CASSQDLGGTGELFF. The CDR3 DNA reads TGTGCCAGCAGCCAAGATTTAGGGGGAACCGGGGAGCTGTTTTTT.

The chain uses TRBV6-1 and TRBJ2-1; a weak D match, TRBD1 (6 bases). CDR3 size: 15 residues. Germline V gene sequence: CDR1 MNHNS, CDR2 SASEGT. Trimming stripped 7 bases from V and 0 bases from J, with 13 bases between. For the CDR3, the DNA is TGTGCCAGCATGGGTCAGGGGAGCTCCTACAATGAGCAGTTCTTC. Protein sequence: CASMGQGSSYNEQFF.

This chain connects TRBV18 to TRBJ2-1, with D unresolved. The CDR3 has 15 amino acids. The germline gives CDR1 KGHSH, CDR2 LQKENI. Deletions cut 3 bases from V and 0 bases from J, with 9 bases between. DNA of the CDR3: TGTGCCAGCTCACCCACCCAGAGCTCCTACAATGAGCAGTTCTTC. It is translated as CASSPTQSSYNEQFF. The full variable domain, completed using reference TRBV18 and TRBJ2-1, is NAGVMQNPRHLVRRRGQEARLRCSPMKGHSHVYWYRQLPEEGLKFMVYLQKENIIDESGMPKERFSAEFPKEGPSILRIQQVVRGDSAAYFCASSPTQSSYNEQFFGPGTRLTVL.

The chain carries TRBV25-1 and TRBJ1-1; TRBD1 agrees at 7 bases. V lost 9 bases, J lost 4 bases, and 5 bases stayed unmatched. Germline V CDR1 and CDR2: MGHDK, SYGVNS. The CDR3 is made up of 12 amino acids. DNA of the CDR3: TGTGCCAGGGTATCAGGGGGCACTGAAGCTTTCTTT. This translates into CARVSGGTEAFF.

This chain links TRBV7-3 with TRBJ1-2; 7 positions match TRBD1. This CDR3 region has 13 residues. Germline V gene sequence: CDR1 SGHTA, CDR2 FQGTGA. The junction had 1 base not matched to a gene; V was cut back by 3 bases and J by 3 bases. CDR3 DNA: TGTGCCAGCAGCTTCGGACAGGACTATGGCTACACCTTC. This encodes CASSFGQDYGYTF.

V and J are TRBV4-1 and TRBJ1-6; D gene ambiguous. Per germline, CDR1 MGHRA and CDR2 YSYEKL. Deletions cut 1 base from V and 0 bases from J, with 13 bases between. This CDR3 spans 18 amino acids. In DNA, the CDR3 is TGCGCCAGCAGCCAAGTTCCGATGGACGGCTCCTATAATTCACCCCTCCACTTT. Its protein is CASSQVPMDGSYNSPLHF.

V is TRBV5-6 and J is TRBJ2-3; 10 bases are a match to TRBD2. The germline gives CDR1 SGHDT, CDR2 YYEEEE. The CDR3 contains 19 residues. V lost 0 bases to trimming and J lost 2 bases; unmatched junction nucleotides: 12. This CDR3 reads CASSLVGSGGPTPTDTQYF. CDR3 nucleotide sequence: TGTGCCAGCAGCTTGGTAGGTAGCGGGGGGCCGACCCCCACAGATACGCAGTATTTT.

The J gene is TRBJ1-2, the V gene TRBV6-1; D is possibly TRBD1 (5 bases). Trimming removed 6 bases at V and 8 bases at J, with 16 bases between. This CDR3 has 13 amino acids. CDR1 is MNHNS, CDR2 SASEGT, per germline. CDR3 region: CASSLLQGLGYTF. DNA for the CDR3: TGTGCCAGCAGCCTACTCCAGGGTCTAGGCTACACCTTC.

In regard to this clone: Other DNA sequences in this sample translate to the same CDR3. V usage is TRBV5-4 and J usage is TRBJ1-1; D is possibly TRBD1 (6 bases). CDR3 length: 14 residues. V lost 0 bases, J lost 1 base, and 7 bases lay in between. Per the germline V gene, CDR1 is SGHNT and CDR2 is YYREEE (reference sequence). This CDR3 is CASSLGGPNTEAFF. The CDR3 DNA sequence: TGTGCCAGCAGCTTGGGGGGGCCGAACACTGAAGCTTTCTTT.